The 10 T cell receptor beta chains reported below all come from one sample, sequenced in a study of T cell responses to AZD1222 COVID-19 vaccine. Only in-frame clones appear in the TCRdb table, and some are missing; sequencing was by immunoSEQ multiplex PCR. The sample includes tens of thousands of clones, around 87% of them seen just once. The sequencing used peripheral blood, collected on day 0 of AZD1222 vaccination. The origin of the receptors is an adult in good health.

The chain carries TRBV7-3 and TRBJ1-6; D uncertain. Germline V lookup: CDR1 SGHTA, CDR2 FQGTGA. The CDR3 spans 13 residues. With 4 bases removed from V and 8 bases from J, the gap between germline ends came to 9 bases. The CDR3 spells CASSSSRDSPLHF. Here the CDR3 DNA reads TGTGCCAGCAGCTCGTCACGGGATTCACCCCTCCACTTT.

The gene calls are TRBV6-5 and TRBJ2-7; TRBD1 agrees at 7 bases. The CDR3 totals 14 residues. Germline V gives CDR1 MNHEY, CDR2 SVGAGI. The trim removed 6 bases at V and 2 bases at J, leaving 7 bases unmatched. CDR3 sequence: CASRGTAEAYEQYF. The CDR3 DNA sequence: TGTGCCAGCAGAGGGACAGCGGAGGCCTACGAGCAGTACTTC.

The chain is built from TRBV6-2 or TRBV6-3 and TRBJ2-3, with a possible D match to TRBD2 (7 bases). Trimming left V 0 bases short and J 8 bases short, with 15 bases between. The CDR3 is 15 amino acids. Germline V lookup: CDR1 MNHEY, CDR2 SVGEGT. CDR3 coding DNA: TGTGCCAGCAGTTACTCGGGGGGGCCTTCTCGTACGCAGTATTTT. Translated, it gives CASSYSGGPSRTQYF.

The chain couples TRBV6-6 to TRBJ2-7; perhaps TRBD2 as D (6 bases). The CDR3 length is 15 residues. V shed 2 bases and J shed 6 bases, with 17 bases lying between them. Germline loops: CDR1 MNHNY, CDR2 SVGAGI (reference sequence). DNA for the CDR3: TGTGCCAGCAGTTACGAGGGAGGCCCGTCAGGCGAGCAGTACTTC. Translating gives CASSYEGGPSGEQYF.

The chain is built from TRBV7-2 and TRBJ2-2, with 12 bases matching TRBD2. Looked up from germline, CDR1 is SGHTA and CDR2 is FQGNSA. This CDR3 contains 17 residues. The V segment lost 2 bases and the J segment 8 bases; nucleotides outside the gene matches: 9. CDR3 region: CASSLRGLAGGRGELFF. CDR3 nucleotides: TGTGCCAGCAGCTTAAGAGGGCTAGCGGGGGGGCGTGGGGAGCTGTTTTTT.

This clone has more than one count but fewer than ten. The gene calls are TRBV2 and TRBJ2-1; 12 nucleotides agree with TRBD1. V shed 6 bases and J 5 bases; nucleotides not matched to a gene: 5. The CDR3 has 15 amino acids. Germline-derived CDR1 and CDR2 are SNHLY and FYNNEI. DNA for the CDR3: TGTGCCAGCAGGGGACAGGGGGCTTTTGACAATGAGCAGTTCTTC. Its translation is CASRGQGAFDNEQFF.

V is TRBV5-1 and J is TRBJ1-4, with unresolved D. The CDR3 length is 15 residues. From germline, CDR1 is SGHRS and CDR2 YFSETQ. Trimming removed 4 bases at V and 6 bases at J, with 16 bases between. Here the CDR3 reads CASSGDGGSDEKLFF. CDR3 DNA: TGCGCCAGCAGCGGCGACGGAGGATCAGATGAAAAACTGTTTTTT.

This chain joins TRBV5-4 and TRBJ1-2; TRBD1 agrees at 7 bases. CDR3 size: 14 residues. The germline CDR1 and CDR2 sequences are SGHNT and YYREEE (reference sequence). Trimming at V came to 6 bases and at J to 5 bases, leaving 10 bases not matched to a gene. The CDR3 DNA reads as TGTGCCAGCAACCCGGGACAGTATAAATATGGCTACACCTTC. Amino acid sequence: CASNPGQYKYGYTF.

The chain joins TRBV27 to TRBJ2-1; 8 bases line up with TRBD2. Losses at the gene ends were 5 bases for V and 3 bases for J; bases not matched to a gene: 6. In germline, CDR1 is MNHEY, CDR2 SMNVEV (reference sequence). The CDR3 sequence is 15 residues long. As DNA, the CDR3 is TGTGCCAGCAGTCCCCCGGGACTAGGCTACAATGAGCAGTTCTTC. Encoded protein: CASSPPGLGYNEQFF.

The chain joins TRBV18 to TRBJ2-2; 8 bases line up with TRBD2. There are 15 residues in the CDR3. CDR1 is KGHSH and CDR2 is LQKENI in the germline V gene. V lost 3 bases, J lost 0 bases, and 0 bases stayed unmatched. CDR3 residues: CASSPTSANTGELFF. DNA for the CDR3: TGTGCCAGCTCACCGACTAGCGCGAACACCGGGGAGCTGTTTTTT.